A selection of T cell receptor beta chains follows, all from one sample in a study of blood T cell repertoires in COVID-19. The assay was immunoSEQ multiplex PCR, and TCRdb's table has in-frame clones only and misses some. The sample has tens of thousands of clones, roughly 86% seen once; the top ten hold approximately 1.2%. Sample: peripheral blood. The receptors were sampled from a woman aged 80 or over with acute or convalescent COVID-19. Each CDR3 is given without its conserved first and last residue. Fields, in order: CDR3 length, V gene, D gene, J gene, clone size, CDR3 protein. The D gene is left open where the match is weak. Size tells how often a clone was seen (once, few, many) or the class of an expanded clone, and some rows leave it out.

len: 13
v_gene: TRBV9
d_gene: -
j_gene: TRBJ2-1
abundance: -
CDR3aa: ASSAATLGNNEQF

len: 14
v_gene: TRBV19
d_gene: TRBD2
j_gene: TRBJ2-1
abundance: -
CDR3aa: ASSIGLAGYRNEQF

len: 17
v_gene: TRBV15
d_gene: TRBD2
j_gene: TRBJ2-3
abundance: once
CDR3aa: ATSRERGEAGGQADTQY

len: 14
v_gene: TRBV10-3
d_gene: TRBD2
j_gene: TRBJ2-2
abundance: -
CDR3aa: AISEVRGVNTGELF

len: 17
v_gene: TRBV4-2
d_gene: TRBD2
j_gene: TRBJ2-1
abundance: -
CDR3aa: ASSQVRRVGTSGDNEQF

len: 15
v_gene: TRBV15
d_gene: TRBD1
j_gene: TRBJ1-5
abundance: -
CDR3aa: ATSRDLGQGRKQPQH

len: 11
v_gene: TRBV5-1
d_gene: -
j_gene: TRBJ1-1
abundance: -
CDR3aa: ASTEDTHTEAF

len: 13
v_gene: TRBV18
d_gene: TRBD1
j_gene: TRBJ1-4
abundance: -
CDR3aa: ASSSGQGRSEKLF

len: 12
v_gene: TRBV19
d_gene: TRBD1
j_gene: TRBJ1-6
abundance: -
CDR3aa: ASYPGTGNSPLH

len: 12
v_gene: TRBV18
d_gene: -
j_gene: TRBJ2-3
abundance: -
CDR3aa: ASSPNGVTDTQY

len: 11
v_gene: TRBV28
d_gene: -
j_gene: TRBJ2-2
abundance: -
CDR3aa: ASSQIVTGELF

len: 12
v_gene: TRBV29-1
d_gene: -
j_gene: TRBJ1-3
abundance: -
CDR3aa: SATTTGSGNTIY

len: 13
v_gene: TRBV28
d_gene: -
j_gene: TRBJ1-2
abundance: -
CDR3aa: ASSSGGAGVYGYT

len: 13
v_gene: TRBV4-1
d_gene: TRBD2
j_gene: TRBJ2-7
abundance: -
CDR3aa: ASSQDGGRVSEQY

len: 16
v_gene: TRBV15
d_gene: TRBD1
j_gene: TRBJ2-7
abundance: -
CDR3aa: ATSRGGTGGLLGREQY

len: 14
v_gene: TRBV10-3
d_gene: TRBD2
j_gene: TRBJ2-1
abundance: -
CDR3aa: AISAGTSGVYNEQF

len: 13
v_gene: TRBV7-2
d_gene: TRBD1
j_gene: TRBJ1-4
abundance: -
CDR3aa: ASSSRDRGNEKLF

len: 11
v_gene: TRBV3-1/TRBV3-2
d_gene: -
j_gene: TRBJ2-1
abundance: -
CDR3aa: ASSLLLAHEQF

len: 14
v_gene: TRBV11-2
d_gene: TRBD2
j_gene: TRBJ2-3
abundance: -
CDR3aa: ASSLDRSGGGDTQY

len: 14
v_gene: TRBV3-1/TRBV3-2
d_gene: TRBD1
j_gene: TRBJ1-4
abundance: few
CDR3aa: ASSRQGEWSGEKLF

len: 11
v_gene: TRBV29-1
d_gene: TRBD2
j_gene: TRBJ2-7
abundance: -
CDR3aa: SVGGLAGYEQY

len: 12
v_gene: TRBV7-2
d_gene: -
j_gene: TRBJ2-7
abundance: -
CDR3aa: ASSLETITYEQY

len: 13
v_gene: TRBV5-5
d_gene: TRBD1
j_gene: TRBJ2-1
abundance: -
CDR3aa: ASSLGPPGGNEQF

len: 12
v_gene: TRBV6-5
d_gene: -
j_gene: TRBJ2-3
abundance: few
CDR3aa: ASNLGSSTDTQY

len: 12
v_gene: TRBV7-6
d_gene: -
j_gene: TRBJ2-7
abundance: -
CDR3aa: ASSRDIRNYEQY

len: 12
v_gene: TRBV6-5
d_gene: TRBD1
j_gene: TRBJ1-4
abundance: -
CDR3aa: ASSLDRANEKLF

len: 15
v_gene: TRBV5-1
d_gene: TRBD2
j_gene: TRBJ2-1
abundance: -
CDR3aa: ASSLATSGGAYNEQF

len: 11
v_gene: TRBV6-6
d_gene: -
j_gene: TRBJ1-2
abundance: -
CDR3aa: ASSYRDYYGYT

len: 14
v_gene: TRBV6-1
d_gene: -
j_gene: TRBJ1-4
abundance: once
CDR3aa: ASSVWVGVTNEKLF

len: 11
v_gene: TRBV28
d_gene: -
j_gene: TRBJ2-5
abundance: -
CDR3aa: ASTTRVFETQY

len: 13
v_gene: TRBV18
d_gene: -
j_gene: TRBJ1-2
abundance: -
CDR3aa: ASSRESSPGIGYT

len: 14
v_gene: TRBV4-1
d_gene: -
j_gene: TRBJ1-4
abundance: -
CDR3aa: ASSPLVGRIVGELF

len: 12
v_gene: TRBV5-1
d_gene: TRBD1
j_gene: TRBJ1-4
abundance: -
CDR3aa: ASSSTGGNEKLF

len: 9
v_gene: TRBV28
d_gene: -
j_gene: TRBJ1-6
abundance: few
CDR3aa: ASTHREPLH

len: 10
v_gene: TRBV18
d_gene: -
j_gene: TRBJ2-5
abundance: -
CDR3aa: ASSPDSETQY

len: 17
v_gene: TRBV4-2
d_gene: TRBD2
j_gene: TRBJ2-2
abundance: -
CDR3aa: ASSPKPGLDQFDTGELF

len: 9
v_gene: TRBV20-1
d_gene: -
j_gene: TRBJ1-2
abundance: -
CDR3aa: SADYRDGYT

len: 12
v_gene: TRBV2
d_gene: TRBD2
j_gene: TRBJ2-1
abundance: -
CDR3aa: ASIPGLAPNEQF

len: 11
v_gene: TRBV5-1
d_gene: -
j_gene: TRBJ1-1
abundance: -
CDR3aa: ASKEGMNTEAF

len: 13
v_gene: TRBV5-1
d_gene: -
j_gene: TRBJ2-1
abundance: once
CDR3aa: ASSRDGGSYNEQF

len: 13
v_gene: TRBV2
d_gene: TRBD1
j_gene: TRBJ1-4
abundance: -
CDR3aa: ASSVDRLVNEKLF

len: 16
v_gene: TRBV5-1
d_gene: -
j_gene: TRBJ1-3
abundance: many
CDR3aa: ASSLEISGGPAGNTIY

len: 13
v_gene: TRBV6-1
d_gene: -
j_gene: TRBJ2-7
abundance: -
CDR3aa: ASSEASQRVYEQY

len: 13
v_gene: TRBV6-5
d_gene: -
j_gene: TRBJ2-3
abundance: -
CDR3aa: ASSLGQGGTDTQY

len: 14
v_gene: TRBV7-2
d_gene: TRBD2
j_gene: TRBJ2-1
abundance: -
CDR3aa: ASSLDGGLAGGWEF

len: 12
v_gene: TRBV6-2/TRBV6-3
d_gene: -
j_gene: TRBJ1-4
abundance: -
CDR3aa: ASSSPATNEKLF

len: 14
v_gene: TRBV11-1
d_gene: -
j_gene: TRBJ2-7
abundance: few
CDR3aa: ASSPPGHVNSYEQY

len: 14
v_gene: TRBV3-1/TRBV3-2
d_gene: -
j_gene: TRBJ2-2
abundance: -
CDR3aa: ASSQRGLVDGGELF

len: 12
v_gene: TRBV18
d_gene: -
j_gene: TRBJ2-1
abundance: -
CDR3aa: ASSPGGSYNEQF

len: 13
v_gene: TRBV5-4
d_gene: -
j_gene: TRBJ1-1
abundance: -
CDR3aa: ASSSGGGGGTEAF